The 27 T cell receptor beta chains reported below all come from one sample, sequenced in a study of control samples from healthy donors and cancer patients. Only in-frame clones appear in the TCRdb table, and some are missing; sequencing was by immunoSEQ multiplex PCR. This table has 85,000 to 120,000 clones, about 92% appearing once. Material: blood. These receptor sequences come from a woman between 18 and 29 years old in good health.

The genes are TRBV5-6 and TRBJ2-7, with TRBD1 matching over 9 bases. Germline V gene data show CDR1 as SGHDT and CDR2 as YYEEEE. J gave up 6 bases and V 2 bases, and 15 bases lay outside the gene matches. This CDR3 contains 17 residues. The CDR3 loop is CASSLGTGGARVFEQYF. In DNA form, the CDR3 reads TGTGCCAGCAGCTTAGGAACAGGGGGCGCGAGGGTTTTCGAGCAGTACTTC. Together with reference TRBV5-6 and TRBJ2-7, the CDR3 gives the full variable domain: DAGVTQSPTHLIKTRGQQVTLRCSPKSGHDTVSWYQQALGQGPQFIFQYYEEEERQRGNFPDRFSGHQFPNYSSELNVNALLLGDSALYLCASSLGTGGARVFEQYFGPGTRLTVT.

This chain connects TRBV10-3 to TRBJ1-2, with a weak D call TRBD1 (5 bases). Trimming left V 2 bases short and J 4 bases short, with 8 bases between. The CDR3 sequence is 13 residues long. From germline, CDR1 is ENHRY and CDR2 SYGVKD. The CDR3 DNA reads TGTGCCATCAGTGAGGGGGCGGGCTATGGCTACACCTTC. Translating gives CAISEGAGYGYTF.

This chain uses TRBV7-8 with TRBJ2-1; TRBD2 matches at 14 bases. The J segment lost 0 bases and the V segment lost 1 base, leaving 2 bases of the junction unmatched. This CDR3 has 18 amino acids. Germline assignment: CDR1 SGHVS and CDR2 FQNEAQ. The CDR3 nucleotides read TGTGCCAGCAGCTTAGGGACTAGCGGGGGGCGCTCCTACAATGAGCAGTTCTTC. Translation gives CASSLGTSGGRSYNEQFF. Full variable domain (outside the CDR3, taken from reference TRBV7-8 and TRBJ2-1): GAGVSQSPRYKVAKRGQDVALRCDPISGHVSLFWYQQALGQGPEFLTYFQNEAQLDKSGLPSDRFFAERPEGSVSTLKIQRTQQEDSAVYLCASSLGTSGGRSYNEQFFGPGTRLTVL.

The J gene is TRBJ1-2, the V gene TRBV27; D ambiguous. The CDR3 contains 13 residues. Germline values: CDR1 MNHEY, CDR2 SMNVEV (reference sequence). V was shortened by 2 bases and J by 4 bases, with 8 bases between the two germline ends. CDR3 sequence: CASSLLGSYGYTF. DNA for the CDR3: TGTGCCAGCAGTTTACTGGGGTCCTATGGCTACACCTTC.

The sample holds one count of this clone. CDR3 DNA: TGTGCCAGCAGCTTAGGATCCGGCTTAACCTACGAGCAGTACTTC. Translated, it gives CASSLGSGLTYEQYF. The gene calls are TRBV7-7 and TRBJ2-7, with D unclear. V was shortened by 1 base and J by 2 bases, with 12 bases between the two germline ends. CDR1 and CDR2 (germline): SSHAT, FNYEAQ (reference sequence). The CDR3 is 15 residues long.

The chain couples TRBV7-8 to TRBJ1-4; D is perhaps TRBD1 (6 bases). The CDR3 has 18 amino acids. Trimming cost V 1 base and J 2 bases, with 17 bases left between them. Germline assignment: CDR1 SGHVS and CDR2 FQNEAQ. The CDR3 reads CASSLDRVGGFTNEKLFF. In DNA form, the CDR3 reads TGTGCCAGCAGCTTAGATAGGGTGGGGGGCTTTACTAATGAAAAACTGTTTTTT.

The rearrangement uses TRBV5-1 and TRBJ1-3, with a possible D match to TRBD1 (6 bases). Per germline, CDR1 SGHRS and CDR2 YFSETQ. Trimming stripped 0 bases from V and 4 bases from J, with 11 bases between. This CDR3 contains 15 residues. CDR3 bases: TGCGCCAGCAGCTTGGAACCAGGGGTCGGAAACACCATATATTTT. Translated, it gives CASSLEPGVGNTIYF.

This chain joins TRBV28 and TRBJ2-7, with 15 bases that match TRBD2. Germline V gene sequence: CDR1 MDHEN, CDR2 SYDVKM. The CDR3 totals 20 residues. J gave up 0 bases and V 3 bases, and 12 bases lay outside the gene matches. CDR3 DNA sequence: TGTGCCAGCAGTTTTACCGGGACTAGCGGGGGGCCTAGGAGCTCCTACGAGCAGTACTTC. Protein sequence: CASSFTGTSGGPRSSYEQYF.

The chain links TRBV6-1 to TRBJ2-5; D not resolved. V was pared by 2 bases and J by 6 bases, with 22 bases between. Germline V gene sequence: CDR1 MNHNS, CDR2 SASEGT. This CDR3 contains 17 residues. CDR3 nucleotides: TGTGCCAGCAGTGAACCCGAGAGGATTGGTGTTTGGAAGACCCAGTACTTC. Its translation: CASSEPERIGVWKTQYF.

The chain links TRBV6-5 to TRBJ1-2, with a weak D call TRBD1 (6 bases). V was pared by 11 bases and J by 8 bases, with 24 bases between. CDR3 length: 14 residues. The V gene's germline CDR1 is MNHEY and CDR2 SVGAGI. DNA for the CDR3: TGTGCCGCAACAGGGTTAGGAAGAAGGGAAGGCTACACCTTC. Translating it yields CAATGLGRREGYTF.

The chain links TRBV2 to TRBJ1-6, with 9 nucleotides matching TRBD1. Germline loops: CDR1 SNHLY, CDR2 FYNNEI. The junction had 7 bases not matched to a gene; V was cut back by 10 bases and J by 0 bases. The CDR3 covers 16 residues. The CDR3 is CATKDRGSSYNSPLHF. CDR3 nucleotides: TGTGCCACCAAGGACAGGGGAAGCTCCTATAATTCACCCCTCCACTTT. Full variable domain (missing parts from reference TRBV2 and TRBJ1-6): EPEVTQTPSHQVTQMGQEVILRCVPISNHLYFYWYRQILGQKVEFLVSFYNNEISEKSEIFDDQFSVERPDGSNFTLKIRSTKLEDSAMYFCATKDRGSSYNSPLHFGNGTRLTVT.

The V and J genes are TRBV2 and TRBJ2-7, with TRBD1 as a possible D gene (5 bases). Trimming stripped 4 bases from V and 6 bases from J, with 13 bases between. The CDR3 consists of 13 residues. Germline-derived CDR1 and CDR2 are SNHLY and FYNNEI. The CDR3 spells CASSVRQGSEQYF. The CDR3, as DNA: TGTGCCAGCAGTGTCAGGCAGGGAAGCGAGCAGTACTTC.

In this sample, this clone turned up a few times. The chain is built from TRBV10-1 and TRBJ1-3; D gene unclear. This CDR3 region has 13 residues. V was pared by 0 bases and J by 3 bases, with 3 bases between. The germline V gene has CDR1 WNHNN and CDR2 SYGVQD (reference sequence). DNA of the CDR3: TGCGCCAGCAGTGAGTCGCTTGGAAACACCATATATTTT. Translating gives CASSESLGNTIYF.

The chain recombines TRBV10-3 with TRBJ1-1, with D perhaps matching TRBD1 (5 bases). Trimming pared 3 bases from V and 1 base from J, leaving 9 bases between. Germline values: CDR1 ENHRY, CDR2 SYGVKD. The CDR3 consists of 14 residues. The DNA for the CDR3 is TGTGCCATCAGTGAAAGGGGAGAGAACACTGAAGCTTTCTTT. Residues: CAISERGENTEAFF.

CDR3 protein: CASSVEDALSGNTIYF. The DNA for the CDR3 is TGTGCCAGCAGCGTAGAAGACGCGTTATCTGGAAACACCATATATTTT. V gene TRBV9 combines with J gene TRBJ1-3; D gene ambiguous. The germline CDR1 and CDR2 sequences are SGDLS and YYNGEE. Trimming removed 0 bases at V and 1 base at J, with 11 bases between. The CDR3 spans 16 residues.

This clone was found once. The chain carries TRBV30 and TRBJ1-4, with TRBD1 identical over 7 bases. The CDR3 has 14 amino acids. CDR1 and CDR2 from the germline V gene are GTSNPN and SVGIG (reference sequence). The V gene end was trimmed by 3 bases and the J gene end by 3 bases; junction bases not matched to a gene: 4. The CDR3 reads CAWSTGTANEKLFF. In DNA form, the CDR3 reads TGTGCCTGGAGCACCGGGACAGCTAATGAAAAACTGTTTTTT.

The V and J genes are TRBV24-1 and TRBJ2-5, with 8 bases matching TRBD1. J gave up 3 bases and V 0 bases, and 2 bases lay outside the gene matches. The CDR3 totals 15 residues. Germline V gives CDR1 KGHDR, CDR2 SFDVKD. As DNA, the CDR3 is TGTGCCACCAGTGATTTGGGACAGGGAAAAGAGACCCAGTACTTC. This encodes CATSDLGQGKETQYF.

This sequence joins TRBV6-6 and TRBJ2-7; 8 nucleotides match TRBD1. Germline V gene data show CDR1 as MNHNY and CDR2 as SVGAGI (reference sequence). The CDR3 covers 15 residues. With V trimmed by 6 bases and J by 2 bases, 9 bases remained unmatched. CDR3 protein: CASSPMQGAPYEQYF. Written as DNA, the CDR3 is TGTGCCAGCAGCCCAATGCAGGGGGCGCCCTACGAGCAGTACTTC.

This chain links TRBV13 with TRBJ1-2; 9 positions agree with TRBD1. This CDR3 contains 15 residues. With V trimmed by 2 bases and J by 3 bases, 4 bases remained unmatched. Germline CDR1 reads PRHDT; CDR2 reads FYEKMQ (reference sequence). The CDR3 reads CASSLNRGPDYGYTF. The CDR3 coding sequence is TGTGCCAGCAGCTTAAACAGGGGGCCCGACTATGGCTACACCTTC.

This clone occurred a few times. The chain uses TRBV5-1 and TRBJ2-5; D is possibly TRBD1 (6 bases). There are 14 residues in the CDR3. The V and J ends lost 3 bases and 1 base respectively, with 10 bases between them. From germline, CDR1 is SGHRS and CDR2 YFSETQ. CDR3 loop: CASSSQGPQETQYF. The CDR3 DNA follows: TGCGCCAGCAGCTCACAGGGACCCCAAGAGACCCAGTACTTC.

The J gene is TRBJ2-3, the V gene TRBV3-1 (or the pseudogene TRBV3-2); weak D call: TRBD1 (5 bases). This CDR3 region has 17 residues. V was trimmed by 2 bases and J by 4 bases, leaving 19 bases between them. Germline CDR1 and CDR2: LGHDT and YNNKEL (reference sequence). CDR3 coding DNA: TGTGCCAGCAGCCAAACAATCCAGGGTAGGCGTCCAGATACGCAGTATTTT. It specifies CASSQTIQGRRPDTQYF.

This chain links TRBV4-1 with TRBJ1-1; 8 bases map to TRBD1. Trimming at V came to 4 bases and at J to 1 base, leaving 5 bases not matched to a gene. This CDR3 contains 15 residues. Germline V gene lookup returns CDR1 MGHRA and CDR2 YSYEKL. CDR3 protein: CASSPRDRRNTEAFF. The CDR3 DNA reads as TGCGCCAGCAGCCCGAGGGACAGGAGGAACACTGAAGCTTTCTTT.

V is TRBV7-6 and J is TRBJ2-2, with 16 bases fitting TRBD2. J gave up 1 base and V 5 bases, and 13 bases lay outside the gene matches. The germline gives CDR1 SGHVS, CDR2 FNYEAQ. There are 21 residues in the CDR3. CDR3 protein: CASSPTNPGLAGGMNTGELFF. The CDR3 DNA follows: TGTGCCAGCAGCCCAACAAACCCGGGACTAGCGGGAGGGATGAACACCGGGGAGCTGTTTTTT.

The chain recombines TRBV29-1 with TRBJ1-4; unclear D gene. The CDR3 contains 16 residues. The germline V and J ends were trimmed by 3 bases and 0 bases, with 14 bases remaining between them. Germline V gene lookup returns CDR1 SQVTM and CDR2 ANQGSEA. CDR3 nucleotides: TGCAGCGTTGAGAGGGCGGGAGTTGCAACTAATGAAAAACTGTTTTTT. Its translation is CSVERAGVATNEKLFF.

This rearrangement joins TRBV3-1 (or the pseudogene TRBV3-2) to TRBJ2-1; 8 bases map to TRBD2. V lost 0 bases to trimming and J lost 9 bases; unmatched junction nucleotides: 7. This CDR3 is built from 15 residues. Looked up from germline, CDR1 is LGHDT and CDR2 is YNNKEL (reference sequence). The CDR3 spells CASSQEVAGSSEQFF. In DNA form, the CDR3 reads TGTGCCAGCAGCCAAGAGGTAGCGGGATCAAGTGAGCAGTTCTTC.

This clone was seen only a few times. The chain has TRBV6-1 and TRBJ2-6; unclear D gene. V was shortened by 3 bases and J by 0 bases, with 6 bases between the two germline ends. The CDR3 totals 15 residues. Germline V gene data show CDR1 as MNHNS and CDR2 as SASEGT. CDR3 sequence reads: CASSDEVSGANVLTF. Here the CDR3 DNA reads TGTGCCAGCAGTGATGAGGTCTCTGGGGCCAACGTCCTGACTTTC.

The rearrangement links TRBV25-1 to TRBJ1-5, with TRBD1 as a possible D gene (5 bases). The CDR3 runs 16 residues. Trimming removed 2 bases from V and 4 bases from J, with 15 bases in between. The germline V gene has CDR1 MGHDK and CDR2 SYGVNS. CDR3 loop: CASSEGGGVGNQPQHF. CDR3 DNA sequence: TGTGCCAGCAGTGAAGGGGGAGGGGTGGGTAATCAGCCCCAGCATTTT.